These T cell receptor beta chains were read from a single sample in a study of PD-1 blockade in classical Hodgkin lymphoma. Produced via immunoSEQ multiplex PCR; TCRdb's table is partial and in-frame only. The data show around 40,000 clones, around 80% seen once. Sequenced material: peripheral blood mononuclear cells (PBMCs), taken at baseline. The receptors were gathered from a human donor with classical Hodgkin lymphoma. The conserved cysteine and the conserved F or W are not part of the CDR3 here. Each record gives: V gene, CDR3 protein.

V: TRBV19
CDR3: ASSIGTREETQY

V: TRBV21-1
CDR3: ASSKALLAGKNTGELF

V: TRBV19
CDR3: ASSIDTGPDTQY

V: TRBV6-5
CDR3: ASSWAGTENTEAF

V: TRBV5-3
CDR3: ARSTPGGGGSNQPQH

V: TRBV10-3
CDR3: AISEDAGQPQH

V: TRBV5-6
CDR3: ASSLWGPTDTQY

V: TRBV27
CDR3: ASSPGGTEAF

V: TRBV30
CDR3: AWKFGSSYNSPLH

V: TRBV9
CDR3: ASSVLTADTQY

V: TRBV29-1
CDR3: SVESGGGGTDTQY

V: TRBV5-1
CDR3: ASSLGQNNSPLH

V: TRBV19
CDR3: ASSIDPDTTDTQY

V: TRBV6-6
CDR3: ASSYSGEQF

V: TRBV28
CDR3: ASSSRLFTDTQY

V: TRBV2
CDR3: ASSGAPGQNNSPLH

V: TRBV4-1
CDR3: ASSQGWTGKNYEQY

V: TRBV30
CDR3: AWSVSPTSGGDSNQPQH

V: TRBV15
CDR3: ATSQGLITEAF

V: TRBV5-1
CDR3: ASTPGQGNTIY

V: TRBV18
CDR3: ASSPSTGFQNEQY

V: TRBV5-5
CDR3: ASSLVGSGSEKLF

V: TRBV6-6
CDR3: ASSYFAGNTEAF

V: TRBV2
CDR3: ASSNGGDGNSPLH

V: TRBV29-1
CDR3: SVGVGPAGTGELF

V: TRBV10-3
CDR3: AISETALYFSGANVLT

V: TRBV11-2
CDR3: ASSLWIGRLSSGTEAF

V: TRBV19
CDR3: ASSIVLPNEQF

V: TRBV6-5
CDR3: ASSPSGGTDTQY

V: TRBV4-2
CDR3: ASSPRQGGAGELF

V: TRBV13
CDR3: ASSPRATGGADEQY

V: TRBV4-3
CDR3: ASSAGQGTYEQY

V: TRBV7-9
CDR3: ASSLGISMAGELF

V: TRBV7-2
CDR3: ASSLGYTSGDEQY

V: TRBV5-1
CDR3: ASSLEGQGINEQY

V: TRBV7-8
CDR3: ASSHDGPTLNPYEQY

V: TRBV9
CDR3: ASSSLQGLNGYT

V: TRBV9
CDR3: ASSVAPNWEAF

V: TRBV7-2
CDR3: ASSVASGGATHEQY

V: TRBV10-3
CDR3: AISESGRQAHTEAF

V: TRBV9
CDR3: ASSLDTGENSPLH

V: TRBV4-1
CDR3: ASSQPMTIYEQY

V: TRBV27
CDR3: ASSLSRTGGGGYT

V: TRBV6-5
CDR3: ASSWLRGSSSYEQY

V: TRBV27
CDR3: ASSLLGGGETQY

V: TRBV7-2
CDR3: ASSYQRGRETQY

V: TRBV6-1
CDR3: ASSARGSGNTIY